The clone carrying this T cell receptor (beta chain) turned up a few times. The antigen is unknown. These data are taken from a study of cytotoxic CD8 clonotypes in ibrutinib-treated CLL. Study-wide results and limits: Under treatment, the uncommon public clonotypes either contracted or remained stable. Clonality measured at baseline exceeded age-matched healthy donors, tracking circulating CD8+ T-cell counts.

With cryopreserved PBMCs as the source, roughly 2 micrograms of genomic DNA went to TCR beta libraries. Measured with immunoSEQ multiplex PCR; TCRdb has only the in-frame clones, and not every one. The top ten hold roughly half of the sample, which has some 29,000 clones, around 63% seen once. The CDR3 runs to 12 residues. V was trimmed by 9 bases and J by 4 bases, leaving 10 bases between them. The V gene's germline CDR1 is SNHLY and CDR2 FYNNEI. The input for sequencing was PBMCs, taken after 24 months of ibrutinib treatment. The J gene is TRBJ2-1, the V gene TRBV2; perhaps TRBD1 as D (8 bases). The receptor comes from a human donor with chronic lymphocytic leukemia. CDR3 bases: TGTGCCAGACAGGGGGGGTACAATGAGCAGTTCTTC. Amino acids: CARQGGYNEQFF.